A selection of T cell receptor beta chains follows, all from one sample in a study of blood T cell repertoires in COVID-19. TCRdb's table, derived via immunoSEQ multiplex PCR, lists solely in-frame clones and lacks some. Of fewer than 700,000 clones listed, approximately 88% are singletons. The sample taken for sequencing was peripheral blood. Source of these receptors: a woman aged 50 to 60 with COVID-19, enrolled during active disease. The CDR3 runs from the conserved cysteine through the conserved F or W. The D gene is left open where the match is weak. The size field is filled for only some rows; it gives once, few, many or a size class.

>NA|15|TRBJ1-1|TRBV10-1|NA
TGCGCCAGCAGTCCAACCACGACTCTGAACACTGAAGCTTTCTTT
CASSPTTTLNTEAFF
>NA|15|TRBJ2-3|TRBV5-1|NA
TGCGCCAGCAGCTTGGGACTAGTAGGACAAGATACGCAGTATTTT
CASSLGLVGQDTQYF
>NA|11|TRBJ1-4|TRBV2|NA
TGTGCCAGCAGTCTCAGTGAAAAACTGTTTTTT
CASSLSEKLFF
>once|14|TRBJ2-7|TRBV30|TRBD2
TGTGCCTGGAGTATAGCGGGGGGTTCCTACGAGCAGTACTTC
CAWSIAGGSYEQYF
>NA|15|TRBJ1-1|TRBV7-9|NA
TGTGCCAGCAGTCAACAGGGTCATGGGAACACTGAAGCTTTCTTT
CASSQQGHGNTEAFF
>NA|13|TRBJ2-3|TRBV7-2|NA
TGTGCCAGCAGCTGGGAGGATCAGGATACGCAGTATTTT
CASSWEDQDTQYF
>few|15|TRBJ2-5|TRBV29-1|TRBD1
TGCAGCGCCGTTTCCGGGACAGGGGGCGGTGAGACCCAGTACTTC
CSAVSGTGGGETQYF
>NA|15|TRBJ2-3|TRBV10-3|NA
TGTGCCATCACTAACCGGCAGGATAGCACAGATACGCAGTATTTT
CAITNRQDSTDTQYF
>NA|15|TRBJ1-4|TRBV2|TRBD1
TGTGCCAGCAGTCGGACAGGGATCGGTAATGAAAAACTGTTTTTT
CASSRTGIGNEKLFF
>NA|14|TRBJ1-1|TRBV30|TRBD1
TGTGCCTGGAGGCCCCCGGACAGGATTCCTGAAGCTTTCTTT
CAWRPPDRIPEAFF
>NA|16|TRBJ2-2|TRBV5-1|TRBD1
TGCGCCAGCAGCTTGGAGAAGGGGGCGCCGACCGGGGAGCTGTTTTTT
CASSLEKGAPTGELFF
>NA|15|TRBJ2-1|TRBV5-6|NA
TGTGCCAGCAGCTTGATGTCCAGCTCCTACAATGAGCAGTTCTTC
CASSLMSSSYNEQFF
>NA|15|TRBJ1-1|TRBV11-2|TRBD1
TGTGCCAGCAGCTTAGAAGGACAGGGCGACACTGAAGCTTTCTTT
CASSLEGQGDTEAFF
>NA|13|TRBJ1-1|TRBV28|NA
TGTGCCAGCAGTTCCGTAATGAACACTGAAGCTTTCTTT
CASSSVMNTEAFF
>NA|15|TRBJ1-3|TRBV7-9|NA
TGTGCCAGCAGCTTACCAGCCAGGGGTAGGAACACCATATATTTT
CASSLPARGRNTIYF
>NA|13|TRBJ1-1|TRBV7-3|TRBD1
TGTGCCAGCAGCCCAGACCCGGGACAGGAAGCTTTCTTT
CASSPDPGQEAFF
>once|14|TRBJ1-2|TRBV7-2|NA
TGTGCCAGCAGCTTGGATGCAGGGTCCTATGGCTACACCTTC
CASSLDAGSYGYTF
>NA|13|TRBJ2-3|TRBV29-1|NA
TGCAGCGTTCCTAGCGCAGGGACGAATACGCAGTATTTT
CSVPSAGTNTQYF
>NA|14|TRBJ2-1|TRBV5-1|NA
TGCGCCAGCAGCTTGATGGGGAGATACAATGAGCAGTTCTTC
CASSLMGRYNEQFF
>few|15|TRBJ1-4|TRBV2|NA
TGTGCCTCCTATGGGTACAGTGGGCCTGAGGAAAAACTGTTTTTT
CASYGYSGPEEKLFF
>NA|13|TRBJ1-1|TRBV7-6|TRBD1
TGTGCCAGCAGCTCCGGGACAGACGATGAAGCTTTCTTT
CASSSGTDDEAFF
>NA|13|TRBJ1-1|TRBV5-1|TRBD1
TGCGCCAGCAGCAGGGACAGCAACACTGAAGCTTTCTTT
CASSRDSNTEAFF
>NA|14|TRBJ2-3|TRBV5-8|NA
TGTGCCAGCAGCCAAGGGGGGGGAGCAGATACGCAGTATTTT
CASSQGGGADTQYF
>NA|13|TRBJ2-1|TRBV4-2|NA
TGTGCCAGCAGCCAAGTAGGAGGGAATGAGCAGTTCTTC
CASSQVGGNEQFF